The next 2 T cell receptor beta chains were all read from a single sample in a study of T cell responses to AZD1222 COVID-19 vaccine. The protocol was immunoSEQ multiplex PCR, while the TCRdb copy is restricted to in-frame clones and leaves out a portion. The table records 180,000 or so clones, roughly 90% of them present only once. The specimen was peripheral blood, collected 28 days after the second AZD1222 dose. These receptors were taken from an adult who received the AZD1222 COVID-19 vaccine.

The chain has TRBV7-9 and TRBJ2-5, with a weak D call TRBD2 (5 bases). Trimming removed 4 bases from V and 2 bases from J, with 14 bases in between. The CDR3 runs 15 residues. CDR1 and CDR2 from the germline V gene are SEHNR and FQNEAQ (reference sequence). CDR3 in DNA: TGTGCCAGCAGCTCCGTTCGGACTGGGCAAGAGACCCAGTACTTC. It translates to CASSSVRTGQETQYF.

The rearrangement joins TRBV7-2 to TRBJ2-7; possibly TRBD2 for D (6 bases). Trimming removed 5 bases at V and 3 bases at J, with 11 bases between. The CDR3 contains 13 residues. Germline V gene lookup returns CDR1 SGHTA and CDR2 FQGNSA. This CDR3 reads CASSPWDFYEQYF. CDR3 nucleotides: TGTGCCAGCAGCCCTTGGGACTTCTACGAGCAGTACTTC.